This T cell receptor (beta chain) appears in the sequencing data of a study of blood T cell repertoires in COVID-19. Sequencing was performed with immunoSEQ multiplex PCR; in TCRdb, only in-frame clones are kept and a portion is missing. The data show a few hundred thousand clones, more than 85% seen once. CDR1 is MDHEN and CDR2 is SYDVKM in the germline V gene. Trimming left V 5 bases short and J 0 bases short, with 14 bases between. The CDR3 extends over 15 amino acids. The chain carries TRBV28 and TRBJ2-7; perhaps TRBD2 as D (6 bases). Sequenced: PBMCs or T cells enriched from blood (not recorded which). The TCR was taken from a woman in her thirties who had recovered from COVID-19. Here the CDR3 reads CASSLTGAFSYEQYF. The DNA of the CDR3 is TGTGCCAGCAGTCTGACGGGAGCTTTCTCCTACGAGCAGTACTTC.